A single sample gave rise to the 24 T cell receptor beta chains below, sequenced in a study of shared clonotypes between healthy human individuals. Generated by immunoSEQ multiplex PCR, the TCRdb table keeps only in-frame clones and is missing some. The sample holds 2 million to 2.5 million clones; around 92% are singletons and the top ten take approximately 0.41%. Specimen: naive CD4+ T cells from PBMCs. Described subset: CD45RA+ positively selected. These receptors all stem from a man aged 18-30 years in good health. Some clones in this sample may be carry-over from other donors' samples.

The genes are TRBV27 and TRBJ2-3; D unresolved. The CDR3 extends over 15 amino acids. V lost 3 bases, J lost 3 bases, and 13 bases lay in between. Germline V gene data show CDR1 as MNHEY and CDR2 as SMNVEV (reference sequence). DNA of the CDR3: TGTGCCAGCAGTTTCCGCACCCCTGCAACAGATACGCAGTATTTT. The encoded protein is CASSFRTPATDTQYF.

The chain has TRBV4-3 and TRBJ2-7; TRBD2 is a possible D gene (6 bases). Germline loops: CDR1 LGHNA, CDR2 YSLEER. V lost 0 bases, J lost 4 bases, and 16 bases lay in between. The CDR3 spans 16 residues. CDR3 in amino acids: CASSQDSTSGVYEQYF. The CDR3 DNA follows: TGCGCCAGCAGCCAAGATTCGACTAGTGGGGTTTACGAGCAGTACTTC.

J is TRBJ1-5 and V is TRBV18; D is unresolved. The CDR3 has 14 amino acids. Trimming cost V 0 bases and J 4 bases, with 7 bases left between them. Germline CDR1 and CDR2: KGHSH and LQKENI. This chain's CDR3 is CASSPPEVNQPQHF. The CDR3 nucleotides are TGTGCCAGCTCACCACCGGAGGTAAATCAGCCCCAGCATTTT.

This chain joins TRBV29-1 and TRBJ2-5; 9 positions match TRBD1. The V and J ends lost 6 bases and 2 bases, in that order; junction bases with no gene match: 4. The V gene's germline CDR1 is SQVTM and CDR2 ANQGSEA. The CDR3 loop spans 13 amino acids. The CDR3 DNA is TGCAGCGTGGGACAGGGTGGTCAAGAGACCCAGTACTTC. Encoded protein: CSVGQGGQETQYF.

The chain carries TRBV18 and TRBJ1-1; tentatively, D is TRBD1 (5 bases). Per the germline V gene, CDR1 is KGHSH and CDR2 is LQKENI. V shed 2 bases and J shed 2 bases, with 12 bases lying between them. This CDR3 has 15 residues. The CDR3 region is CASSPGQTLNTEAFF. Written as DNA, the CDR3 is TGTGCCAGCTCACCAGGACAAACTTTAAACACTGAAGCTTTCTTT. The whole variable domain, remainder taken from reference TRBV18 and TRBJ1-1, is NAGVMQNPRHLVRRRGQEARLRCSPMKGHSHVYWYRQLPEEGLKFMVYLQKENIIDESGMPKERFSAEFPKEGPSILRIQQVVRGDSAAYFCASSPGQTLNTEAFFGQGTRLTVV.

The count of this clone is one. The chain links TRBV5-1 to TRBJ2-1, with D perhaps being TRBD1 or TRBD2 (5 bases each). The CDR3 is made up of 15 amino acids. The germline CDR1 and CDR2 sequences are SGHRS and YFSETQ. V lost 4 bases and J lost 8, with 19 bases in between. DNA for the CDR3: TGCGCCAGCAGCCCGAGGGAGTCAGGGACGCATGAGCAGTTCTTC. Translating gives CASSPRESGTHEQFF.

The genes are TRBV28 and TRBJ1-2; weak D call: TRBD1 (6 bases). The V end lost 1 base, the J end lost 2 bases, and 14 bases lay between the germline ends. Germline V gives CDR1 MDHEN, CDR2 SYDVKM. This CDR3 is 16 amino acids long. The CDR3 DNA is TGTGCCAGCAGTTTATCATTCGGGGGCCGGAACTATGGCTACACCTTC. It codes for CASSLSFGGRNYGYTF.

As concerns this clone: At one end, the junction sequence differs from germline, possibly due to a read error. The chain employs TRBV30 and TRBJ2-5; TRBD2 matches at 11 bases. From germline, CDR1 is GTSNPN and CDR2 SVGIG (reference sequence). The CDR3 has 11 amino acids. The DNA of the CDR3 is TGTGCCTGGAGGCATAGCGGGGGGGATAACTTC. Its translation is CAWRHSGGDNF. The variable domain in full, with the rest retrieved from reference TRBV30 and TRBJ2-5, is SQTIHQWPATLVQPVGSPLSLECTVEGTSNPNLYWYRQAAGRGLQLLFYSVGIGQISSEVPQNLSASRPQDRQFILSSKKLLLSDSGFYLCAWRHSGGDNFGPGTRLLVL.

In its sample, this clone was seen once. This rearrangement joins TRBV7-8 to TRBJ2-1; 9 bases map to TRBD1. Trimming took 5 bases from V and 8 from J; bases not matched to a gene: 13. The CDR3 spans 16 residues. CDR1 and CDR2 from the germline V gene are SGHVS and FQNEAQ. The CDR3 coding sequence is TGTGCCAGCAGCCGAGCCGGGACAGGGTTTAAGGATGAGCAGTTCTTC. Residues: CASSRAGTGFKDEQFF.

There are a few counts of this clone. The genes are TRBV4-2 and TRBJ2-4; TRBD2 matches at 7 bases. V lost 0 bases, J lost 7 bases, and 9 bases stayed unmatched. CDR1 and CDR2 (germline): LGHNA, YNFKEQ. The CDR3 runs to 16 residues. CDR3 sequence reads: CASSQDWGEGRNIQYF. Here the CDR3 DNA reads TGTGCCAGCAGCCAAGATTGGGGGGAGGGCAGGAACATTCAGTACTTC.

The chain combines TRBV21-1 with TRBJ2-1. TRBV21-1 constitutes a pseudogene. This CDR3 contains 16 residues. The CDR3 region is CASSPPKGADGDEQFF. DNA for the CDR3: TGTGCCAGCAGCCCACCCAAAGGGGCGGACGGGGATGAGCAGTTCTTC.

This sequence joins TRBV28 and TRBJ1-1; tentative D call: TRBD1 (6 bases). The CDR3 length is 11 residues. V was shortened by 6 bases and J by 10 bases, with 12 bases between the two germline ends. Germline V gives CDR1 MDHEN, CDR2 SYDVKM. The DNA for the CDR3 is TGTGCCAGCAGCCTTACAGGGCCAGCTTTCTTT. This gives the protein CASSLTGPAFF.

This clone was detected only once. V gene TRBV27 combines with J gene TRBJ2-7, with 10 bases fitting TRBD1. Germline V gives CDR1 MNHEY, CDR2 SMNVEV (reference sequence). This CDR3 has 14 amino acids. V lost 6 bases to trimming and J lost 2 bases; unmatched junction nucleotides: 4. The CDR3 protein is CASRGQGKPYEQYF. The CDR3 coding sequence is TGTGCCAGCAGGGGACAGGGGAAGCCCTACGAGCAGTACTTC.

This clone was detected only once. The gene calls are TRBV4-3 and TRBJ1-4; 9 positions match TRBD1. Germline V gives CDR1 LGHNA, CDR2 YSLEER. This CDR3 comprises 16 residues. J gave up 6 bases and V 4 bases, and 9 bases lay outside the gene matches. The CDR3 nucleotides read TGCGCCAGCAGCCTAGAGCCGGGACAGGGTTATGAAAAACTGTTTTTT. Residues: CASSLEPGQGYEKLFF.

On this clone itself: This sample includes further DNA sequences coding for the same CDR3. This sequence joins TRBV18 and TRBJ2-7; D is uncertain. The germline V gene encodes CDR1 KGHSH and CDR2 LQKENI. This CDR3 contains 12 residues. Trimming left V 1 base short and J 6 bases short, with 7 bases between. The CDR3 reads CASSPRLGEQYF. Written as DNA, the CDR3 is TGTGCCAGCTCACCACGACTGGGCGAGCAGTACTTC.

This sequence joins TRBV19 and TRBJ2-3; D unresolved. The germline V gene has CDR1 LNHDA and CDR2 SQIVND (reference sequence). The CDR3 totals 12 residues. V dropped 5 bases and J dropped 2 bases, with 5 bases sitting between them. The CDR3 region is CASSVHTDTQYF. DNA for the CDR3: TGTGCCAGTAGTGTGCACACAGATACGCAGTATTTT.

There are a few counts of this clone. Other nucleotide sequences from this sample produce the same CDR3. V is TRBV5-1 and J is TRBJ1-5; no firm D call. The CDR3 extends over 14 amino acids. Trimming took 0 bases from V and 2 from J, leaving 6 bases between them. Looked up from germline, CDR1 is SGHRS and CDR2 is YFSETQ. Written as DNA, the CDR3 is TGCGCCAGCAGCTTGGACGGGGGCAATCAGCCCCAGCATTTT. This encodes CASSLDGGNQPQHF.

The chain couples TRBV6-6 to TRBJ2-1, with 13 nucleotides matching TRBD2. CDR3 length equals 14 residues. From germline, CDR1 is MNHNY and CDR2 SVGAGI (reference sequence). J gave up 9 bases and V 5 bases, and 4 bases lay outside the gene matches. CDR3 in DNA: TGTGCCAGCAGTGGACTAGCGGGAGAAAGTGAGCAGTTCTTC. This sequence encodes CASSGLAGESEQFF.

In this sample, this clone turned up once. This chain joins TRBV4-1 and TRBJ1-1; D is unclear. CDR1 and CDR2 (germline): MGHRA, YSYEKL. V was pared by 0 bases and J by 8 bases, with 16 bases between. CDR3 length: 15 residues. In DNA form, the CDR3 reads TGCGCCAGCAGCCAAGATCCGGGCAATCCCCCAGAAGCTTTCTTT. This gives the protein CASSQDPGNPPEAFF.

This clone has just one count. V and J are TRBV5-8 and TRBJ2-5, with D perhaps given as TRBD1 or TRBD2 (5 bases each). With 1 base removed from V and 7 bases from J, the gap between germline ends came to 14 bases. CDR3 length: 14 residues. Germline V lookup: CDR1 SGHTS, CDR2 YDEGEE. Here the CDR3 DNA reads TGTGCCAGCAGCTTGCCCGGGACCCAGGGGACCCAGTACTTC. It specifies CASSLPGTQGTQYF. Drawing the rest from reference TRBV5-8 and TRBJ2-5, the complete variable domain is EAGVTQSPTHLIKTRGQQATLRCSPISGHTSVYWYQQALGLGLQFLLWYDEGEERNRGNFPPRFSGRQFPNYSSELNVNALELEDSALYLCASSLPGTQGTQYFGPGTRLLVL.

This rearrangement joins TRBV9 to TRBJ2-3; 8 positions match TRBD2. The V and J ends lost 4 bases and 7 bases, in that order; junction bases with no gene match: 5. The CDR3 is 13 residues long. The germline gives CDR1 SGDLS, CDR2 YYNGEE. CDR3 in DNA: TGTGCCAGCAGCCCGACTAGCGCCTATACGCAGTATTTT. The encoded protein is CASSPTSAYTQYF.

The chain uses TRBV4-1 and TRBJ1-1; TRBD1 might be the D (5 bases). V lost 0 bases and J lost 5, with 10 bases in between. The CDR3 has 14 amino acids. Per germline, CDR1 MGHRA and CDR2 YSYEKL. CDR3 in DNA: TGCGCCAGCAGCCAAGATCCAGGGAGGACTGAAGCTTTCTTT. Its protein product is CASSQDPGRTEAFF.

V is TRBV19 and J is TRBJ2-7; the match to TRBD2 covers 14 bases. Germline CDR1 reads LNHDA; CDR2 reads SQIVND (reference sequence). The CDR3 has 14 residues. V was clipped by 6 bases and J by 7 bases; unmatched bases: 5. The CDR3 protein is CASRGTSGSGEQYF. For the CDR3, the DNA is TGTGCCAGTAGGGGGACTAGCGGGAGTGGAGAGCAGTACTTC.

V gene TRBV7-9 combines with J gene TRBJ1-2; D perhaps matches TRBD1 (5 bases). CDR1 SEHNR and CDR2 FQNEAQ come from the germline V gene (reference sequence). Trimming left V 1 base short and J 12 bases short, with 18 bases between. The CDR3 sequence is 14 residues long. The DNA for the CDR3 is TGTGCCAGCAGCTTAGGGGCCGCGGGGCCGGGGAACACCTTC. As protein: CASSLGAAGPGNTF.